This passage covers 27 T cell receptor beta chains from one sample sequenced in a study of graft-versus-host responses after intestinal transplantation. The table came from immunoSEQ multiplex PCR; TCRdb's copy has only in-frame clones and leaves some out. The data contain 9,900 or so clones, more than 85% of them singletons. Sequencing used PBMCs, obtained 40 to 45 days after intestinal transplantation. Receptors were obtained from a human patient who received an intestinal transplant, so some T cells may come from the graft donor.

This clone has only a few counts. The chain is built from TRBV15 and TRBJ2-5; the D is unclear. The V gene lost 4 bases and the J gene lost 1 base, with 13 bases spanning the gap. CDR3 length: 15 residues. Per germline, CDR1 LNHNV and CDR2 YYDKDF (reference sequence). The CDR3: CATSTPSSTQETQYF. DNA for the CDR3: TGTGCCACCAGCACCCCCAGTTCTACCCAAGAGACCCAGTACTTC.

The rearrangement joins TRBV11-2 to TRBJ2-7; D perhaps matches TRBD1 (6 bases). The CDR3 covers 13 residues. Germline values: CDR1 SGHAT, CDR2 FQNNGV. V was trimmed by 5 bases and J by 2 bases, leaving 10 bases between them. The CDR3 sequence is CASSSGQPYEQYF. The DNA for the CDR3 is TGTGCCAGCAGCAGCGGACAGCCCTACGAGCAGTACTTC. Full variable domain (outside the CDR3, taken from reference TRBV11-2 and TRBJ2-7): EAGVAQSPRYKIIEKRQSVAFWCNPISGHATLYWYQQILGQGPKLLIQFQNNGVVDDSQLPKDRFSAERLKGVDSTLKIQPAKLEDSAVYLCASSSGQPYEQYFGPGTRLTVT.

The V call is TRBV5-1, the J call TRBJ2-2, with D maybe TRBD2 (5 bases). Germline V gene data show CDR1 as SGHRS and CDR2 as YFSETQ. This CDR3 is built from 15 residues. Trimming took 3 bases from V and 5 from J, leaving 14 bases between them. Here the CDR3 reads CASSYGPPGTGELFF. CDR3 DNA: TGCGCCAGCAGCTACGGACCACCGGGGACCGGGGAGCTGTTTTTT.

The CDR3 DNA follows: TGTGCCAGCAGCCTAGGCCTCGCGGGGGGGCCCAATGAGCAGTTCTTC. Encoded protein: CASSLGLAGGPNEQFF. V is TRBV11-3 and J is TRBJ2-1; the match to TRBD2 covers 9 bases. Germline trimming cut 5 bases from V and 6 bases from J; bases unmatched to any gene: 11. The V gene's germline CDR1 is SGHNT and CDR2 YENEEA. The CDR3 sequence is 16 residues long. The entire variable domain, with the rest obtained from reference TRBV11-3 and TRBJ2-1, is as follows: EAGVVQSPRYKIIEKKQPVAFWCNPISGHNTLYWYLQNLGQGPELLIRYENEEAVDDSQLPKDRFSAERLKGVDSTLKIQPAELGDSAVYLCASSLGLAGGPNEQFFGPGTRLTVL.

The chain carries TRBV19 and TRBJ2-1; D call uncertain. V shed 1 base and J shed 10 bases, with 5 bases lying between them. This CDR3 spans 11 amino acids. CDR1 and CDR2 from the germline V gene are LNHDA and SQIVND (reference sequence). The CDR3 reads CASSIGAEQFF. CDR3 nucleotide sequence: TGTGCCAGTAGTATAGGCGCGGAGCAGTTCTTC. Complete variable domain (other parts from reference TRBV19 and TRBJ2-1): DGGITQSPKYLFRKEGQNVTLSCEQNLNHDAMYWYRQDPGQGLRLIYYSQIVNDFQKGDIAEGYSVSREKKESFPLTVTSAQKNPTAFYLCASSIGAEQFFGPGTRLTVL.

The rearrangement joins TRBV6-1 to TRBJ2-7; TRBD1 matches at 7 bases. Germline CDR1 and CDR2: MNHNS and SASEGT. J lost 4 bases, V lost 1 base, and 7 bases had no gene match. The CDR3 is made up of 15 amino acids. The chain's CDR3 is CASSEGQGIEYEQYF. CDR3 DNA sequence: TGTGCCAGCAGTGAAGGACAGGGTATCGAGTACGAGCAGTACTTC.

The chain combines TRBV6-1 with TRBJ1-5, with D maybe TRBD1 (5 bases). V gave up 10 bases and J gave up 4 bases, with 20 bases separating them. CDR1 is MNHNS, CDR2 SASEGT, per germline. CDR3 length equals 15 residues. CDR3 sequence: CATTSGGGVNQPQHF. The CDR3, as DNA: TGTGCCACCACCTCCGGGGGAGGGGTGAATCAGCCCCAGCATTTT.

This chain connects TRBV10-1 to TRBJ2-5, with D hard to call. Germline V lookup: CDR1 WNHNN, CDR2 SYGVQD (reference sequence). V was trimmed by 4 bases and J by 5 bases, leaving 11 bases between them. This CDR3 region has 13 residues. In nucleotides, the CDR3 is TGCGCCAGCAGTGTGAGTTTGATGGAGACCCAGTACTTC. Protein sequence: CASSVSLMETQYF.

V usage is TRBV6-4 and J usage is TRBJ2-6, with D hard to call. Germline assignment: CDR1 MRHNA and CDR2 SNTAGT. V lost 0 bases and J 0 bases, leaving 3 bases between the germline ends. CDR3 size: 15 residues. CDR3 DNA: TGTGCCAGCAGTGACTCGACCTCTGGGGCCAACGTCCTGACTTTC. Residues: CASSDSTSGANVLTF.

The V call is TRBV4-1, the J call TRBJ1-5; 8 positions agree with TRBD1. Germline CDR1 MGHRA, CDR2 YSYEKL. The CDR3 is 14 residues long. J gave up 6 bases and V 4 bases, and 5 bases lay outside the gene matches. Here the CDR3 reads CASSRGQGRQPQHF. The DNA of the CDR3 is TGCGCCAGCAGCCGAGGACAGGGACGTCAGCCCCAGCATTTT.

This rearrangement joins TRBV10-2 to TRBJ2-7, with D unresolved. Germline V gives CDR1 WSHSY, CDR2 SAAADI. This CDR3 spans 13 amino acids. Trimming left V 2 bases short and J 1 base short, with 6 bases between. CDR3 sequence (DNA): TGCGCCAGCAGTGAGAAGCTTTCCTACGAGCAGTACTTC. Translation gives CASSEKLSYEQYF.

The table lists this clone with a few counts. V is TRBV6-4 and J is TRBJ1-2, with D possibly matching TRBD1 (5 bases). Germline V gene lookup returns CDR1 MRHNA and CDR2 SNTAGT. The CDR3 runs to 16 residues. Trimming stripped 4 bases from V and 7 bases from J, with 22 bases between. The CDR3 DNA is TGTGCCAGCAGTGGCCGGAAGCAGGGTAGGGGAGGTGGCTACACCTTC. Its protein is CASSGRKQGRGGGYTF.

This chain connects TRBV9 to TRBJ1-2, with D possibly being TRBD1 (6 bases). This CDR3 is built from 15 residues. Germline-derived CDR1 and CDR2 are SGDLS and YYNGEE. V was cut by 4 bases and J by 4 bases, with 17 bases left in between. The CDR3 here is CASSPLSEGGYGYTF. The CDR3, as DNA: TGTGCCAGCAGCCCCCTCTCGGAGGGGGGCTATGGCTACACCTTC. The entire variable domain, with the rest obtained from reference TRBV9 and TRBJ1-2, is as follows: DSGVTQTPKHLITATGQRVTLRCSPRSGDLSVYWYQQSLDQGLQFLIQYYNGEERAKGNILERFSAQQFPDLHSELNLSSLELGDSALYFCASSPLSEGGYGYTFGSGTRLTVV.

The CDR3 DNA follows: TGTGCCAGCTCCCAGGACCCACCGAACTATGAGCAGTTCTTC. This codes for CASSQDPPNYEQFF. The V gene is TRBV21-1, the J gene TRBJ2-1. TRBV21-1 is recorded as a pseudogene. The CDR3 spans 14 residues.

The rearrangement joins TRBV20-1 to TRBJ1-1; no reliable D call. This CDR3 has 11 amino acids. V lost 6 bases and J 0 bases, leaving 5 bases between the germline ends. CDR1 and CDR2 from the germline V gene are DFQATT and SNEGSKA (reference sequence). The CDR3 reads CSATMNTEAFF. The DNA of the CDR3 is TGCAGTGCCACAATGAACACTGAAGCTTTCTTT.

This chain links TRBV12-2 with TRBJ2-7; TRBD1, the table's D call, lacks a check against the DNA. TRBV12-2 is classified as a pseudogene. The CDR3 is 20 residues long. CDR3 nucleotide sequence: TGTGCAAGTCGCCTAGGCGGGCGGGACAGGGTTAGAAGGACGCCCTACGAGCAGTACTTC. The encoded protein is CASRLGGRDRVRRTPYEQYF.

The chain couples TRBV19 to TRBJ2-5; D possibly corresponds to TRBD2 (6 bases). V was cut by 9 bases and J by 0 bases, with 11 bases left in between. The CDR3 covers 13 residues. Germline V gene sequence: CDR1 LNHDA, CDR2 SQIVND (reference sequence). CDR3 amino acids: CASGGYYQETQYF. For the CDR3, the DNA is TGTGCCAGCGGGGGTTACTACCAAGAGACCCAGTACTTC.

The chain is built from TRBV15 and TRBJ2-5, with TRBD2 matching over 8 bases. Trimming removed 5 bases from V and 5 bases from J; junction bases left unmatched: 16. CDR1 is LNHNV, CDR2 YYDKDF, per germline (reference sequence). The CDR3 has 17 residues. Here the CDR3 DNA reads TGTGCCACCAGCCCGGGAGGGATCGGGGGGAGATTGGAGACCCAGTACTTC. It specifies CATSPGGIGGRLETQYF.

This sequence joins TRBV27 and TRBJ2-7, with 8 bases aligning to TRBD1. The germline V gene encodes CDR1 MNHEY and CDR2 SMNVEV (reference sequence). CDR3 length: 15 amino acids. Germline trimming cut 4 bases from V and 2 bases from J; bases unmatched to any gene: 7. The CDR3, as DNA: TGTGCCAGCAGTTCACCGGGACAGGCCACCTACGAGCAGTACTTC. Translating gives CASSSPGQATYEQYF.

This chain joins TRBV13 and TRBJ2-5, with 9 bases identical to TRBD2. CDR3 length: 13 residues. The germline CDR1 and CDR2 sequences are PRHDT and FYEKMQ (reference sequence). J lost 5 bases, V lost 8 bases, and 6 bases had no gene match. The CDR3 nucleotides read TGTGCCAGCCGAGCGGGGGGTTTGGAGACCCAGTACTTC. Translated: CASRAGGLETQYF. The entire variable domain, with the rest obtained from reference TRBV13 and TRBJ2-5, is as follows: AAGVIQSPRHLIKEKRETATLKCYPIPRHDTVYWYQQGPGQDPQFLISFYEKMQSDKGSIPDRFSAQQFSDYHSELNMSSLELGDSALYFCASRAGGLETQYFGPGTRLLVL.

CDR3 DNA: TGTGCCAGTAGTATACGGGACTCCTATAATTCACCCCTCCACTTT. Residues: CASSIRDSYNSPLHF. The V gene is TRBV19, the J gene TRBJ1-6; unclear D gene. CDR1 LNHDA and CDR2 SQIVND come from the germline V gene (reference sequence). Trimming removed 2 bases at V and 0 bases at J, with 5 bases between. The CDR3 has 15 amino acids.

The chain couples TRBV29-1 to TRBJ2-5, with 7 bases fitting TRBD1. V gave up 4 bases and J gave up 5 bases; unmatched junction bases: 10. The germline CDR1 and CDR2 sequences are SQVTM and ANQGSEA. CDR3 length: 14 amino acids. CDR3 DNA: TGCAGCGTTGGGATTAGAGGGGGCTTGGAGACCCAGTACTTC. This codes for CSVGIRGGLETQYF.

This clone was seen a few times. V and J are TRBV5-8 and TRBJ1-1, with D uncertain. Trimming removed 0 bases from V and 6 bases from J, with 12 bases in between. Germline-derived CDR1 and CDR2 are SGHTS and YDEGEE. The CDR3 length is 14 residues. The CDR3 nucleotides are TGTGCCAGCAGCTTGGAGGCTGCTGCACCTGAAGCTTTCTTT. This sequence encodes CASSLEAAAPEAFF.

The rearrangement uses TRBV9 and TRBJ1-1; tentatively, D is TRBD1 (5 bases). The CDR3 consists of 14 residues. The V end was cut by 0 bases, the J end by 2 bases, with 8 bases between. Germline assignment: CDR1 SGDLS and CDR2 YYNGEE. CDR3 sequence reads: CASSVGDSNTEAFF. In nucleotides, the CDR3 is TGTGCCAGCAGCGTAGGAGACAGCAACACTGAAGCTTTCTTT. Full variable domain (remainder filled in from reference TRBV9 and TRBJ1-1): DSGVTQTPKHLITATGQRVTLRCSPRSGDLSVYWYQQSLDQGLQFLIQYYNGEERAKGNILERFSAQQFPDLHSELNLSSLELGDSALYFCASSVGDSNTEAFFGQGTRLTVV.

The chain is built from TRBV6-6 and TRBJ1-5; 8 positions match TRBD1. This CDR3 spans 15 amino acids. The V gene end was trimmed by 5 bases and the J gene end by 0 bases; junction bases not matched to a gene: 3. CDR1 is MNHNY, CDR2 SVGAGI, per germline (reference sequence). Here the CDR3 DNA reads TGTGCCAGCAGTGACAGGGGCGTTAGCAATCAGCCCCAGCATTTT. This sequence encodes CASSDRGVSNQPQHF.

The chain carries TRBV6-5 and TRBJ2-7; D gene unclear. The ends were cut back, 0 bases at V and 6 bases at J, with 3 bases in the middle. Germline CDR1 and CDR2: MNHEY and SVGAGI. The CDR3 is 11 amino acids. This CDR3 reads CASSYSSEQYF. The DNA of the CDR3 is TGTGCCAGCAGTTACTCGAGCGAGCAGTACTTC.

The V gene is TRBV18, the J gene TRBJ2-5, with 8 bases fitting TRBD2. This CDR3 has 15 amino acids. With 2 bases clipped from V and 2 bases from J, the junction kept 4 bases outside the gene matches. The germline gives CDR1 KGHSH, CDR2 LQKENI. The CDR3 nucleotides are TGTGCCAGCTCACCATTAGCGGGGCGGCAAGAGACCCAGTACTTC. This sequence encodes CASSPLAGRQETQYF. The entire variable domain, with the rest obtained from reference TRBV18 and TRBJ2-5, is as follows: NAGVMQNPRHLVRRRGQEARLRCSPMKGHSHVYWYRQLPEEGLKFMVYLQKENIIDESGMPKERFSAEFPKEGPSILRIQQVVRGDSAAYFCASSPLAGRQETQYFGPGTRLLVL.